This TCR beta chain was sequenced during a study of Graves' ophthalmopathy and Graves' hyperthyroidism. Ten or more counts support this clonotype. Scientists amplified the TCR beta CDR3 regions from RNA transcripts. HTBI primers were employed in first-round RT-PCR, then a second-round multiplex PCR followed. TCRdb re-derived calls from the multiplex PCR reads in MiXCR, one entry per CDR3 protein. This table has about 48,000 distinct CDR3 sequences, around 48% appearing once. This CDR3 is 15 amino acids long. Per germline, CDR1 SGHDT and CDR2 YYEEEE. V was trimmed by 1 base and J by 2 bases, leaving 7 bases between them.

The rearrangement links TRBV5-6 to TRBJ2-6; no clear D. The material sequenced was peripheral blood. The receptor's source is an adult man with Graves' ophthalmopathy. This chain's CDR3 is CASSLFFTGANVLTF. The CDR3, as DNA: TGTGCCAGCAGCTTGTTTTTTACTGGGGCCAACGTCCTGACTTTC.